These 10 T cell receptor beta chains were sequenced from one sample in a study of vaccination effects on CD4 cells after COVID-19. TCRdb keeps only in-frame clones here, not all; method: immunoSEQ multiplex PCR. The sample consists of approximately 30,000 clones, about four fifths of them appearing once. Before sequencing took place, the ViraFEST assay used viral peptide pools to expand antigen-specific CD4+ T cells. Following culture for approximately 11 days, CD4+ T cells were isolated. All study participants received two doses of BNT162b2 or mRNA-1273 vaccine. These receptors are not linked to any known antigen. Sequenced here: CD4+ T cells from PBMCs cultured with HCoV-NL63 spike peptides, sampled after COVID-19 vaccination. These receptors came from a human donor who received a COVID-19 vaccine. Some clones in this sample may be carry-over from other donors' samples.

The CDR3 spells CASTGPSLAEAFF. Here the CDR3 DNA reads TGTGCCAGCACCGGACCGTCGCTCGCTGAAGCTTTCTTT. The chain employs TRBV2 and TRBJ1-1; no clear D. The ends were cut back, 7 bases at V and 6 bases at J, with 15 bases in the middle. CDR1 and CDR2 (germline): SNHLY, FYNNEI. The CDR3 is made up of 13 amino acids.

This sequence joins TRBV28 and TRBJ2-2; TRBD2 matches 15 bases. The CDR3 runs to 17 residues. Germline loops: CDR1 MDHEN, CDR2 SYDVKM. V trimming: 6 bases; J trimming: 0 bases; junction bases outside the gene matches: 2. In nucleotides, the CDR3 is TGTGCCAGCAGAGGACTAGCGGGGGGGACGAACACCGGGGAGCTGTTTTTT. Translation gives CASRGLAGGTNTGELFF.

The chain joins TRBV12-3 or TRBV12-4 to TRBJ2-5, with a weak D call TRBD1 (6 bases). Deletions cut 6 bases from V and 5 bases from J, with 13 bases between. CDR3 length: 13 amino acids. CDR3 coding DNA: TGTGCCAGCAGCCTACAGGGAGCCGAGACCCAGTACTTC. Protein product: CASSLQGAETQYF.

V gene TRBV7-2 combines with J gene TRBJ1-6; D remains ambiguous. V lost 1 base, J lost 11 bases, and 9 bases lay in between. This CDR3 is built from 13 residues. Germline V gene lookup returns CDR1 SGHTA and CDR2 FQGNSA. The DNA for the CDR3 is TGTGCCAGCAGCTTAGAGGGTAGGACACCCCTCCACTTT. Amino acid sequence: CASSLEGRTPLHF.

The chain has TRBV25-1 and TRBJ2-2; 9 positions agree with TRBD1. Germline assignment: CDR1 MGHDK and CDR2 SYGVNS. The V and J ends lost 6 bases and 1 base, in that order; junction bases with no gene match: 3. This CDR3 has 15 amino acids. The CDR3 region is CASRPGQGNTGELFF. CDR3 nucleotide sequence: TGTGCCAGCAGGCCGGGACAGGGGAACACCGGGGAGCTGTTTTTT.

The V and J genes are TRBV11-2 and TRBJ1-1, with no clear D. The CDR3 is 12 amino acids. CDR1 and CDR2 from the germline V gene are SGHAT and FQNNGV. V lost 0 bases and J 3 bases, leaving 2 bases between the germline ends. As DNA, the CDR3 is TGTGCCAGCAGCTTAGAGTACACTGAAGCTTTCTTT. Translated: CASSLEYTEAFF.

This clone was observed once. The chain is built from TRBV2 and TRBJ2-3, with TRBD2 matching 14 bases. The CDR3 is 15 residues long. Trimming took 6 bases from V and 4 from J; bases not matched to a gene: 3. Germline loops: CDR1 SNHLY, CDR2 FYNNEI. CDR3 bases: TGTGCCAGCAGGAGACTAGCGGGGGGGCCAGATACGCAGTATTTT. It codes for CASRRLAGGPDTQYF.

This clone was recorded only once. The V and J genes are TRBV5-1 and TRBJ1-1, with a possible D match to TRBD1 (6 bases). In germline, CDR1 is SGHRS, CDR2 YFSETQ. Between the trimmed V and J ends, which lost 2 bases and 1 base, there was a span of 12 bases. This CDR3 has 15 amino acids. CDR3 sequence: CASSFSGDSNTEAFF. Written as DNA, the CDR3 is TGCGCCAGCAGCTTTTCAGGGGACTCGAACACTGAAGCTTTCTTT. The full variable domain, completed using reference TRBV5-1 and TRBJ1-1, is KAGVTQTPRYLIKTRGQQVTLSCSPISGHRSVSWYQQTPGQGLQFLFEYFSETQRNKGNFPGRFSGRQFSNSRSEMNVSTLELGDSALYLCASSFSGDSNTEAFFGQGTRLTVV.

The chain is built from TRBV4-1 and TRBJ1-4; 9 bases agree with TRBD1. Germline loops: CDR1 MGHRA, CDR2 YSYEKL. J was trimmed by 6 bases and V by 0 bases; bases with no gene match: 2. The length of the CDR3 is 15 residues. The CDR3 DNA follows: TGCGCCAGCAGCCAAGATCGGACAGGGGATGAAAAACTGTTTTTT. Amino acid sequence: CASSQDRTGDEKLFF.

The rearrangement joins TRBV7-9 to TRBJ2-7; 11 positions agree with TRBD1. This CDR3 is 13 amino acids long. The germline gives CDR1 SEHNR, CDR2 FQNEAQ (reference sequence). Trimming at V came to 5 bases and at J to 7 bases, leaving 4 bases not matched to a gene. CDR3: CASSRGQGEEQYV. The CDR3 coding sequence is TGTGCCAGCAGCAGGGGACAGGGGGAAGAGCAGTACGTC.